The present T cell receptor (beta chain) was sequenced within a study of cytomegalovirus exposure and HLA in healthy donors. The V end lost 7 bases, the J end lost 1 base, and 11 bases lay between the germline ends. CDR3 length equals 14 residues. Germline loops: CDR1 MDHEN, CDR2 SYDVKM. With 60 Vbeta and 13 Jbeta primers, the PCR was carried out. Measured with immunoSEQ multiplex PCR; TCRdb has only the in-frame clones, and not every one. The sample includes roughly 100,000 clones, roughly 80% of them seen just once. The sequenced sample was PBMCs. The sequence was collected from a young man in good health and CMV-seropositive. V and J are TRBV28 and TRBJ1-5; D not resolved. The CDR3 spells CASIWSLSNQPQHF. The CDR3 nucleotides are TGTGCCAGCATATGGAGTCTGAGCAATCAGCCCCAGCATTTT. The full variable domain, its missing parts supplied by reference TRBV28 and TRBJ1-5, is DVKVTQSSRYLVKRTGEKVFLECVQDMDHENMFWYRQDPGLGLRLIYFSYDVKMKEKGDIPEGYSVSREKKERFSLILESASTNQTSMYLCASIWSLSNQPQHFGDGTRLSIL.